Each of the 25 T cell receptor beta chains below was sequenced from the same sample in a study of shared clonotypes between healthy human individuals. CD45RO-negative, CCR7-positively selected cells formed the naive CD8 fraction, excluding terminally differentiated effector memory CD45RA+ cells. Clones were read by immunoSEQ multiplex PCR, and TCRdb kept only the in-frame ones, dropping some. The data contain about 580,000 clones, roughly 98% of them singletons. Sequenced: naive CD8+ T cells sorted from blood. All receptors derive from a man aged 25-40 years in good health.

This sequence joins TRBV5-5 and TRBJ2-1; D not certain. The CDR3 has 15 residues. The germline V gene encodes CDR1 SGHKS and CDR2 YYEKEE (reference sequence). V was trimmed by 0 bases and J by 0 bases, leaving 7 bases between them. CDR3 coding DNA: TGTGCCAGCAGCTTGGAGGGTAACTCCTACAATGAGCAGTTCTTC. Translating gives CASSLEGNSYNEQFF. The complete variable domain, with remaining parts taken from reference TRBV5-5 and TRBJ2-1, reads DAGVTQSPTHLIKTRGQQVTLRCSPISGHKSVSWYQQVLGQGPQFIFQYYEKEERGRGNFPDRFSARQFPNYSSELNVNALLLGDSALYLCASSLEGNSYNEQFFGPGTRLTVL.

The chain combines TRBV5-4 with TRBJ2-1, with 9 bases identical to TRBD1. The germline gives CDR1 SGHNT, CDR2 YYREEE (reference sequence). This CDR3 has 13 amino acids. The V segment lost 4 bases and the J segment 9 bases; nucleotides outside the gene matches: 5. CDR3 coding DNA: TGTGCCAGCAGCCTACAGGGGGCGGGTGAGCAGTTCTTC. It specifies CASSLQGAGEQFF.

J is TRBJ2-3 and V is TRBV9, with a weak D call TRBD2 (6 bases). Trimming stripped 0 bases from V and 2 bases from J, with 10 bases between. This CDR3 spans 15 amino acids. The V gene's germline CDR1 is SGDLS and CDR2 YYNGEE. The CDR3 reads CASSVGGTVTDTQYF. The CDR3 DNA is TGTGCCAGCAGCGTAGGGGGGACTGTCACAGATACGCAGTATTTT.

The chain couples TRBV11-2 to TRBJ1-2; D perhaps matches TRBD1 (6 bases). The CDR3 is 16 amino acids. V shed 5 bases and J shed 5 bases, with 21 bases lying between them. Germline V gene lookup returns CDR1 SGHAT and CDR2 FQNNGV. This chain's CDR3 is CASSTPRLVGAYGYTF. The CDR3 bases are TGTGCCAGCAGCACCCCCCGGTTAGTGGGGGCTTATGGCTACACCTTC.

This CDR3 reads CASSLVRSYEQYF. CDR3 sequence (DNA): TGTGCCAGCAGCTTAGTTCGATCCTACGAGCAGTACTTC. V gene TRBV7-9 combines with J gene TRBJ2-7; D uncertain. Germline CDR1 is SEHNR and CDR2 is FQNEAQ (reference sequence). The CDR3 contains 13 residues. V lost 1 base and J 1 base, leaving 5 bases between the germline ends.

This chain joins TRBV6-1 and TRBJ2-1; 11 nucleotides agree with TRBD2. This CDR3 contains 18 residues. Germline loops: CDR1 MNHNS, CDR2 SASEGT. V was clipped by 0 bases and J by 6 bases; unmatched bases: 10. CDR3 loop: CASSEALISGRAGNEQFF. The CDR3 nucleotides read TGTGCCAGCAGTGAAGCCCTTATTAGCGGGAGGGCCGGCAATGAGCAGTTCTTC.

The chain is built from TRBV7-9 and TRBJ2-7, with D possibly being TRBD1 (5 bases). The CDR3 loop spans 16 amino acids. Trimming took off 5 bases at V and 1 base at J, with 18 bases between the two ends. CDR1 and CDR2 (germline): SEHNR, FQNEAQ (reference sequence). The CDR3 DNA is TGTGCCAGCAGCCCTACTGGGCCCAGGGTGTCCTACGAGCAGTACTTC. This translates into CASSPTGPRVSYEQYF.

The V gene is TRBV6-1, the J gene TRBJ2-7; perhaps TRBD1 as D (6 bases). V was shortened by 2 bases and J by 2 bases, with 16 bases between the two germline ends. The CDR3 runs 16 residues. CDR1 and CDR2 (germline): MNHNS, SASEGT. The CDR3: CASSEWGLGQPYEQYF. As DNA, the CDR3 is TGTGCCAGCAGTGAATGGGGGCTGGGTCAGCCCTACGAGCAGTACTTC.

This clone showed up just once. This rearrangement joins TRBV28 to TRBJ2-1; D possibly matches TRBD1 or TRBD2 (5 bases each). This CDR3 spans 15 amino acids. The germline CDR1 and CDR2 sequences are MDHEN and SYDVKM. V dropped 2 bases and J dropped 0 bases, with 8 bases sitting between them. CDR3 sequence (DNA): TGTGCCAGCAGTTTACCGGGGCCCTCCTACAATGAGCAGTTCTTC. This codes for CASSLPGPSYNEQFF.

V gene TRBV29-1 combines with J gene TRBJ1-1, with no clear D. Between the trimmed V and J ends, which lost 2 bases and 3 bases, there was a span of 16 bases. The CDR3 consists of 15 residues. Germline lookup yields CDR1 SQVTM and CDR2 ANQGSEA. CDR3 sequence reads: CSVETGGKMDTEAFF. The CDR3 region has the DNA TGCAGCGTTGAAACGGGAGGGAAGATGGACACTGAAGCTTTCTTT. Filled out from reference TRBV29-1 and TRBJ1-1, the complete variable domain reads SAVISQKPSRDICQRGTSLTIQCQVDSQVTMMFWYRQQPGQSLTLIATANQGSEATYESGFVIDKFPISRPNLTFSTLTVSNMSPEDSSIYLCSVETGGKMDTEAFFGQGTRLTVV.

V and J are TRBV25-1 and TRBJ2-5, with D maybe TRBD2 (6 bases). V shed 6 bases and J shed 5 bases, with 16 bases lying between them. From germline, CDR1 is MGHDK and CDR2 SYGVNS. This CDR3 spans 14 amino acids. In DNA form, the CDR3 reads TGTGCCAGCAGCTGGGGAGCGGGCCGGGAGACCCAGTACTTC. It encodes CASSWGAGRETQYF. Full variable domain (remainder filled in from reference TRBV25-1 and TRBJ2-5): EADIYQTPRYLVIGTGKKITLECSQTMGHDKMYWYQQDPGMELHLIHYSYGVNSTEKGDLSSESTVSRIRTEHFPLTLESARPSHTSQYLCASSWGAGRETQYFGPGTRLLVL.

The chain uses TRBV13 and TRBJ2-3; 10 bases align to TRBD1. Trimming removed 4 bases from V and 0 bases from J; junction bases left unmatched: 10. Germline lookup yields CDR1 PRHDT and CDR2 FYEKMQ (reference sequence). CDR3 length equals 18 residues. CDR3 in amino acids: CASSSRGQGLTSTDTQYF. The CDR3 region has the DNA TGTGCCAGCAGCTCCCGGGGACAGGGGCTTACTAGCACAGATACGCAGTATTTT.

This chain joins TRBV29-1 and TRBJ1-3; D is unresolved. The CDR3 runs 13 residues. Germline V gene sequence: CDR1 SQVTM, CDR2 ANQGSEA. V lost 3 bases and J 2 bases, leaving 8 bases between the germline ends. This CDR3 reads CSVDPEAGNTIYF. The CDR3 nucleotides read TGCAGCGTTGATCCCGAGGCTGGAAACACCATATATTTT.

The gene calls are TRBV2 and TRBJ1-3; the D gene is possibly TRBD1 (5 bases). Germline CDR1 SNHLY, CDR2 FYNNEI. The CDR3 extends over 14 amino acids. With 8 bases removed from V and 0 bases from J, the gap between germline ends came to 11 bases. CDR3 nucleotides: TGTGCCAGCGGAGGGGCGATCTCTGGAAACACCATATATTTT. It specifies CASGGAISGNTIYF.

The CDR3 nucleotides are TGTGCCAGCAGTGCGGGAGACTCTGGGGCCAACGTCCTGACTTTC. This encodes CASSAGDSGANVLTF. The rearrangement uses TRBV6-4 and TRBJ2-6; a weak D match, TRBD2 (6 bases). CDR1 MRHNA and CDR2 SNTAGT come from the germline V gene. There are 15 residues in the CDR3. V dropped 4 bases and J dropped 0 bases, with 7 bases sitting between them.

V is TRBV13 and J is TRBJ2-7; D remains unclear. The germline CDR1 and CDR2 sequences are PRHDT and FYEKMQ (reference sequence). Trimming removed 3 bases at V and 2 bases at J, with 8 bases between. The length of the CDR3 is 13 residues. The CDR3 protein is CASSFGRAYEQYF. The CDR3 bases are TGTGCCAGCAGCTTCGGCAGAGCCTACGAGCAGTACTTC.

V usage is TRBV27 and J usage is TRBJ2-5; TRBD1 matches 8 bases. Germline V gene lookup returns CDR1 MNHEY and CDR2 SMNVEV (reference sequence). The length of the CDR3 is 14 residues. The J segment lost 5 bases and the V segment lost 10 bases, leaving 12 bases of the junction unmatched. The CDR3 DNA reads TGTGCCATCGAAACCGGACAGGGCGGGGAGACCCAGTACTTC. As protein: CAIETGQGGETQYF.

This clone appeared once. The genes are TRBV9 and TRBJ2-1; the D gene could be TRBD1 or TRBD2 (5 bases each). CDR3 size: 15 residues. Germline CDR1 is SGDLS and CDR2 is YYNGEE. V dropped 4 bases and J dropped 7 bases, with 18 bases sitting between them. The CDR3 sequence: CASSSSGTLSNEQFF. DNA for the CDR3: TGTGCCAGCAGCTCCTCGGGGACCCTCTCAAATGAGCAGTTCTTC.

The chain combines TRBV28 with TRBJ2-7, with D hard to call. This CDR3 has 14 residues. Per germline, CDR1 MDHEN and CDR2 SYDVKM. The ends were cut back, 2 bases at V and 2 bases at J, with 10 bases in the middle. The CDR3 region is CASSLQLFAYEQYF. CDR3 DNA: TGTGCCAGCAGTTTACAGTTATTTGCCTACGAGCAGTACTTC.

The chain couples TRBV4-1 to TRBJ2-7; the D gene is possibly TRBD2 (6 bases). Trimming shortened V by 2 bases and J by 4 bases, and 27 bases separated the two germline ends. The CDR3 has 19 amino acids. Germline lookup yields CDR1 MGHRA and CDR2 YSYEKL. DNA for the CDR3: TGCGCCAGCAGCCAAAAAGCGCCCGACAAGGCGGAGGGGATTTACGAGCAGTACTTC. Its translation is CASSQKAPDKAEGIYEQYF.

The chain carries TRBV14 and TRBJ2-6; no clear D. V gave up 1 base and J gave up 4 bases, with 8 bases separating them. The CDR3 length is 15 residues. CDR1 is SGHDN and CDR2 is FVKESK in the germline V gene. The CDR3 spells CASSQASVGANVLTF. Here the CDR3 DNA reads TGTGCCAGCAGCCAAGCTTCGGTGGGGGCCAACGTCCTGACTTTC.

The CDR3 region is CSVVLADTDTQYF. Here the CDR3 DNA reads TGCAGCGTTGTGTTAGCGGATACAGATACGCAGTATTTT. The V gene is TRBV29-1, the J gene TRBJ2-3; D possibly corresponds to TRBD2 (6 bases). V shed 4 bases and J shed 3 bases, with 11 bases lying between them. Germline-derived CDR1 and CDR2 are SQVTM and ANQGSEA. This CDR3 region has 13 residues.

Concerning this clone: This specimen includes other DNA sequences encoding the same CDR3. This chain's CDR3 is CASSSRQGMNTEAFF. In DNA, the CDR3 is TGTGCCAGCAGTTCTCGACAGGGAATGAACACTGAAGCTTTCTTT. The V gene is TRBV27, the J gene TRBJ1-1, with 7 bases lining up with TRBD1. This CDR3 comprises 15 residues. Trimming took 4 bases from V and 0 from J; bases not matched to a gene: 5. Germline CDR1 MNHEY, CDR2 SMNVEV (reference sequence).

This clone showed up just a few times. The chain combines TRBV5-1 with TRBJ2-7; tentative D call: TRBD1 (5 bases). Trimming took 5 bases from V and 2 from J, leaving 11 bases between them. The CDR3 contains 13 residues. The germline gives CDR1 SGHRS, CDR2 YFSETQ. CDR3 sequence reads: CASSTQGTYEQYF. CDR3 in DNA: TGCGCCAGCAGTACCCAGGGAACCTACGAGCAGTACTTC.

The CDR3 is CASSLVLNTGELFF. The CDR3 bases are TGTGCCAGCAGCTTAGTCCTTAACACCGGGGAGCTGTTTTTT. The chain employs TRBV11-2 and TRBJ2-2; no firm D call. The germline CDR1 and CDR2 sequences are SGHAT and FQNNGV. Trimming took off 1 base at V and 2 bases at J, with 5 bases between the two ends. CDR3 length: 14 amino acids. Full variable domain (missing parts from reference TRBV11-2 and TRBJ2-2): EAGVAQSPRYKIIEKRQSVAFWCNPISGHATLYWYQQILGQGPKLLIQFQNNGVVDDSQLPKDRFSAERLKGVDSTLKIQPAKLEDSAVYLCASSLVLNTGELFFGEGSRLTVL.